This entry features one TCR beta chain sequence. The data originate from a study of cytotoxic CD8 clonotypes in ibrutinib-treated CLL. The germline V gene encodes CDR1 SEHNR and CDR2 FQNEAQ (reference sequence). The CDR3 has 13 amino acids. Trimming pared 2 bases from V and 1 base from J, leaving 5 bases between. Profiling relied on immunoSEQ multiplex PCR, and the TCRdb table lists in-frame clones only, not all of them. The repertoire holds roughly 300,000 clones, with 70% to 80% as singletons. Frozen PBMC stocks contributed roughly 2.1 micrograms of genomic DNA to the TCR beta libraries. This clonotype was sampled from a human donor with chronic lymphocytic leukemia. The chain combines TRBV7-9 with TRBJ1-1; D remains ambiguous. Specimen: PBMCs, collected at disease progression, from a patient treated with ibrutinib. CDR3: CASSLRSNTEAFF. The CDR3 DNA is TGTGCCAGCAGCTTACGATCGAACACTGAAGCTTTCTTT.